These 17 T cell receptor beta chains were all obtained from the same sample, sequenced in a study of T cells in Graves' hyperthyroidism and ophthalmopathy. TCR beta CDR3 regions were amplified from RNA transcripts. An initial round of RT-PCR targeting the TCR CDR3 relied on the HTBI primer set. TCRdb recomputed calls from the multiplex PCR reads with MiXCR, one row per CDR3 protein. The table has 400,000 to 550,000 distinct CDR3 sequences, roughly a quarter seen once. Sequenced sample: blood. These receptors were taken from a woman in her twenties or thirties with Graves' ophthalmopathy.

J is TRBJ2-7 and V is TRBV10-3, with 7 bases lining up with TRBD1. The CDR3 covers 14 residues. Looked up from germline, CDR1 is ENHRY and CDR2 is SYGVKD. With V trimmed by 2 bases and J by 4 bases, 5 bases remained unmatched. CDR3 in DNA: TGTGCCATCAGTGAGACAGGGGTTGCATACGAGCAGTACTTC. Translated, it gives CAISETGVAYEQYF.

This clonotype was recorded at least ten times. V gene TRBV15 combines with J gene TRBJ1-2, with 10 positions matching TRBD1. V was pared by 1 base and J by 8 bases, with 4 bases of the junction left unmatched. The CDR3 is 14 residues long. Germline V CDR1 and CDR2: LNHNV, YYDKDF (reference sequence). CDR3 region: CATSRAQDRGGYTF. The CDR3 nucleotides read TGTGCCACCAGCAGAGCACAGGACAGGGGGGGCTACACCTTC.

This sequence joins TRBV6-1 and TRBJ2-4, with D unresolved. Per the germline V gene, CDR1 is MNHNS and CDR2 is SASEGT. V lost 8 bases and J lost 2, with 10 bases in between. The CDR3 extends over 13 amino acids. The CDR3 is CASRLYTKNIQYF. The CDR3 DNA is TGTGCCAGCCGCCTATACACCAAAAACATTCAGTACTTC.

The rearrangement joins TRBV7-8 to TRBJ2-7, with 7 bases aligning to TRBD2. Germline V gene data show CDR1 as SGHVS and CDR2 as FQNEAQ. There are 13 residues in the CDR3. V trimming: 2 bases; J trimming: 6 bases; junction bases outside the gene matches: 4. The DNA of the CDR3 is TGTGCCAGCAGCTTAAGGGGAGGGCTCGAGCAGTACTTC. Translation gives CASSLRGGLEQYF.

This clonotype showed up many times. This chain links TRBV12-3 or TRBV12-4 with TRBJ2-4; the D is unclear. The CDR3 totals 14 residues. The V and J ends lost 3 bases and 0 bases respectively, with 6 bases between them. The CDR3: CASSFGVAKNIQYF. Here the CDR3 DNA reads TGTGCCAGCAGTTTCGGTGTAGCCAAAAACATTCAGTACTTC.

This chain joins TRBV12-3 or TRBV12-4 and TRBJ1-1; D uncertain. The CDR3 contains 15 residues. V lost 1 base and J 1 base, leaving 10 bases between the germline ends. As DNA, the CDR3 is TGTGCCAGCAGTTTAGTTGCCCTGGGGAACACTGAAGCTTTCTTT. It is translated as CASSLVALGNTEAFF.

This clonotype was counted at least ten times. The chain carries TRBV6-5 and TRBJ2-5; possibly TRBD1 or TRBD2 for D (5 bases each). Germline values: CDR1 MNHEY, CDR2 SVGAGI. Trimming pared 0 bases from V and 4 bases from J, leaving 12 bases between. The CDR3 has 15 residues. The DNA of the CDR3 is TGTGCCAGCAGTTACTCGAGGGGTTTGAGAGAGACCCAGTACTTC. It yields the protein CASSYSRGLRETQYF.

This clonotype was recorded many times. The chain uses TRBV2 and TRBJ2-2; D remains ambiguous. The length of the CDR3 is 13 residues. V was cut by 11 bases and J by 5 bases, with 15 bases left in between. Germline CDR1 reads SNHLY; CDR2 reads FYNNEI. The CDR3 DNA reads TGTGCCTTTCTAACCCAGTGGACCGGGGAGCTGTTTTTT. Protein: CAFLTQWTGELFF.

Notes on this clonotype: This could be a read error, since a much larger clone is one nucleotide away. The rearrangement joins TRBV7-2 to TRBJ2-7; D is unresolved. V dropped 1 base and J dropped 4 bases, with 11 bases sitting between them. CDR1 and CDR2 from the germline V gene are SGHTA and FQGNSA. CDR3 length equals 14 residues. This CDR3 reads CASSLVGMGYEQYF. The CDR3 coding sequence is TGTGCCAGCAGCTTAGTAGGCATGGGGTACGAGCAGTACTTC.

This clonotype has just a few counts. The chain has TRBV12-3 or TRBV12-4 and TRBJ2-7; D is undetermined. This CDR3 contains 15 residues. V was clipped by 3 bases and J by 2 bases, with 14 bases between them. CDR3 DNA sequence: TGTGCCAGCAGTTTGGGCCAGCCCCTGGCCTACGAGCAGTACTTC. The encoded protein is CASSLGQPLAYEQYF.

This clonotype was picked up many times. The chain couples TRBV16 to TRBJ1-1; D call uncertain. Germline V lookup: CDR1 KGHSY, CDR2 FQNENV. V gave up 0 bases and J gave up 7 bases, with 12 bases separating them. This CDR3 has 14 amino acids. The CDR3 protein is CASSQSGPHIEAFF. For the CDR3, the DNA is TGTGCCAGCAGCCAATCTGGGCCTCACATTGAAGCTTTCTTT.

The genes are TRBV5-1 and TRBJ2-4; no firm D call. V was pared by 5 bases and J by 5 bases, with 11 bases between. From germline, CDR1 is SGHRS and CDR2 YFSETQ. The CDR3 spans 13 residues. The CDR3 protein is CASSGGRENIQYF. In DNA form, the CDR3 reads TGCGCCAGCAGTGGCGGCAGAGAAAACATTCAGTACTTC.

This clonotype was counted at least ten times. J is TRBJ2-5 and V is TRBV28, with TRBD2 identical over 8 bases. The CDR3 runs 14 residues. Germline V gene data show CDR1 as MDHEN and CDR2 as SYDVKM. With V trimmed by 6 bases and J by 6 bases, 9 bases remained unmatched. The CDR3 nucleotides are TGTGCCAGCAGCGGGGGGGGTTCGGGAAAGACCCAGTACTTC. It is translated as CASSGGGSGKTQYF. Using reference TRBV28 and TRBJ2-5 for the parts outside the CDR3, the full variable domain is DVKVTQSSRYLVKRTGEKVFLECVQDMDHENMFWYRQDPGLGLRLIYFSYDVKMKEKGDIPEGYSVSREKKERFSLILESASTNQTSMYLCASSGGGSGKTQYFGPGTRLLVL.

This clonotype occurred many times. This sequence joins TRBV6-1 and TRBJ1-3; no clear D gene. Germline CDR1 reads MNHNS; CDR2 reads SASEGT. This CDR3 has 12 residues. Trimming removed 4 bases from V and 4 bases from J, with 5 bases in between. In DNA form, the CDR3 reads TGTGCCAGCAGTGCCGGCGGAAACACCATATATTTT. It codes for CASSAGGNTIYF.

This clonotype was counted at least ten times. The chain employs TRBV6-5 and TRBJ2-2; tentatively, D is TRBD1 (6 bases). The CDR3 runs 14 residues. The V gene's germline CDR1 is MNHEY and CDR2 SVGAGI. V was shortened by 6 bases and J by 4 bases, with 12 bases between the two germline ends. CDR3 protein: CASSTTGTTGELFF. The DNA of the CDR3 is TGTGCCAGCAGCACGACAGGAACCACCGGGGAGCTGTTTTTT.

The chain links TRBV6-1 to TRBJ1-2; 8 nucleotides match TRBD1. The CDR3 contains 16 residues. The J segment lost 0 bases and the V segment lost 2 bases, leaving 5 bases of the junction unmatched. Germline V gene lookup returns CDR1 MNHNS and CDR2 SASEGT. The CDR3 coding sequence is TGTGCCAGCAGTGAATTGTGGACAGGGACTAACTATGGCTACACCTTC. Residues: CASSELWTGTNYGYTF.

V is TRBV6-1 and J is TRBJ1-2; D unresolved. This CDR3 is built from 12 residues. The V gene lost 0 bases and the J gene lost 7 bases, with 6 bases spanning the gap. Germline-derived CDR1 and CDR2 are MNHNS and SASEGT. The CDR3 sequence is CASSEALRGYTF. CDR3 in DNA: TGTGCCAGCAGTGAAGCGCTTCGTGGCTACACCTTC.